The 15 T cell receptor beta chains reported below all come from one sample, sequenced in a study of cytomegalovirus exposure and HLA in healthy donors (dated by TCRdb to the late 2010s). The library was produced with the immunoSEQ multiplex PCR assay. The multiplex PCR relied on a mix of 60 forward primers for TCR Vbeta segments and 13 reverse primers for TCR Jbeta segments. The immuneACCESS repertoire file appears here via TCRdb, limited to in-frame rearrangements. These files lack a portion of the clones; in checked studies, under half of the deficit traces to unresolved V genes, and the cause of the others is not known. The sample contains 150,000 to 200,000 clones, over 60% of them found a single time. The leading ten clones occupy approximately 2.1% of the sample. Sequencing input: PBMCs. These receptor sequences come from a woman aged 50 to 60 in good health and CMV-seronegative.

The rearrangement uses TRBV28 and TRBJ1-1, with D hard to call. The V gene lost 7 bases and the J gene lost 2 bases, with 11 bases spanning the gap. The CDR3 is made up of 13 amino acids. Germline CDR1 MDHEN, CDR2 SYDVKM. In nucleotides, the CDR3 is TGTGCCAGCAAGGAGTTGTCAAACACTGAAGCTTTCTTT. Encoded protein: CASKELSNTEAFF.

A remark on this clone: One junction end does not reproduce the germline sequence, and a read error may be involved. The chain joins TRBV28 to TRBJ2-2; 12 nucleotides agree with TRBD2. Germline lookup yields CDR1 MDHEN and CDR2 SYDVKM. The CDR3 covers 16 residues. CDR3: CASSRWTSGNPGELFF. The DNA for the CDR3 is TGTGCCAGCAGTCGTTGGACTAGCGGGAACCCCGGGGAGCTGTTTTTT.

The CDR3 sequence: CASSSGTGKVSNQPQHF. CDR3 in DNA: TGTGCCAGCAGTTCCGGGACAGGGAAGGTGAGCAATCAGCCCCAGCATTTT. V is TRBV28 and J is TRBJ1-5; 9 nucleotides match TRBD1. Unmatched junction bases numbered 8, after V lost 4 bases and J lost 1 base. Germline V lookup: CDR1 MDHEN, CDR2 SYDVKM. There are 17 residues in the CDR3. The full variable domain, its missing parts supplied by reference TRBV28 and TRBJ1-5, is DVKVTQSSRYLVKRTGEKVFLECVQDMDHENMFWYRQDPGLGLRLIYFSYDVKMKEKGDIPEGYSVSREKKERFSLILESASTNQTSMYLCASSSGTGKVSNQPQHFGDGTRLSIL.

The chain recombines TRBV25-1 with TRBJ2-2; D is perhaps TRBD2 (5 bases). The germline gives CDR1 MGHDK, CDR2 SYGVNS. The CDR3 is 14 amino acids. V was trimmed by 5 bases and J by 4 bases, leaving 11 bases between them. The CDR3 reads CASSPRRGTGELFF. CDR3 bases: TGTGCCAGCAGTCCCCGCCGGGGCACCGGGGAGCTGTTTTTT.

The rearrangement links TRBV7-8 to TRBJ1-2; perhaps TRBD1 as D (5 bases). This CDR3 has 12 amino acids. The V end was cut by 3 bases, the J end by 6 bases, with 8 bases between. Germline CDR1 and CDR2: SGHVS and FQNEAQ. CDR3 protein: CASSFSGNGYTF. CDR3 nucleotides: TGTGCCAGCAGCTTTTCAGGGAATGGCTACACCTTC.

The chain couples TRBV4-3 to TRBJ2-7; 9 bases align to TRBD2. Germline V gene lookup returns CDR1 LGHNA and CDR2 YSLEER. V trimming: 3 bases; J trimming: 6 bases; junction bases outside the gene matches: 9. The CDR3 contains 15 residues. CDR3 amino acids: CASSQTTSGLSEQYF. DNA for the CDR3: TGCGCCAGCAGCCAGACGACTAGCGGACTGTCCGAGCAGTACTTC.

The CDR3 reads CASSPGPGELFF. The CDR3 DNA sequence: TGTGCCAGCAGCCCCGGTCCCGGGGAGCTGTTTTTT. The J gene is TRBJ2-2, the V gene TRBV7-9; D is ambiguous. Germline lookup yields CDR1 SEHNR and CDR2 FQNEAQ (reference sequence). This CDR3 has 12 amino acids. The V and J ends lost 5 bases and 6 bases respectively, with 7 bases between them.

This sequence joins TRBV7-7 and TRBJ2-5, with 9 bases aligning to TRBD1. Germline CDR1 is SSHAT and CDR2 is FNYEAQ (reference sequence). V lost 1 base to trimming and J lost 5 bases; unmatched junction nucleotides: 5. The length of the CDR3 is 15 residues. CDR3 in amino acids: CASSLDRGRGETQYF. In nucleotides, the CDR3 is TGTGCCAGCAGCTTAGACAGGGGGCGCGGGGAGACCCAGTACTTC.

A word on this clone: Relative to the germline gene, one junction end is altered; a read error may explain this. The chain employs TRBV7-7 and TRBJ2-1; 9 bases agree with TRBD2. The CDR3 runs to 15 residues. From germline, CDR1 is SSHAT and CDR2 FNYEAQ (reference sequence). The CDR3 DNA reads TGTGCTAGCAGCTTAGGGCTAGCGGGGATCAATGAGCAGTTCTTC. It encodes CASSLGLAGINEQFF.

This clone turned up a few times. V is TRBV6-5 and J is TRBJ1-5; 9 nucleotides line up with TRBD1. With V trimmed by 6 bases and J by 6 bases, 3 bases remained unmatched. The CDR3 sequence is 13 residues long. Germline V gives CDR1 MNHEY, CDR2 SVGAGI. The CDR3 DNA reads TGTGCCAGCAGCTGGGACAGGGCTCAGCCCCAGCATTTT. Its protein is CASSWDRAQPQHF.

The chain couples TRBV28 to TRBJ2-6, with 9 bases matching TRBD1. The CDR3 runs to 16 residues. Germline lookup yields CDR1 MDHEN and CDR2 SYDVKM. V dropped 5 bases and J dropped 2; count of bases not matched to a gene: 4. CDR3 region: CASSVNRGPGANVLTF. The CDR3 DNA reads TGTGCCAGCAGTGTAAACAGGGGGCCTGGGGCCAACGTCCTGACTTTC.

This clone was recorded once. The J gene is TRBJ2-7, the V gene TRBV2; tentatively, D is TRBD1 (5 bases). The CDR3 length is 13 residues. The V gene's germline CDR1 is SNHLY and CDR2 FYNNEI. V lost 4 bases, J lost 6 bases, and 13 bases lay in between. The CDR3 DNA reads TGTGCCAGCAGTGTCGACAGTCTTGGCGAGCAGTACTTC. Protein: CASSVDSLGEQYF. Full variable domain (rest looked up from reference TRBV2 and TRBJ2-7): EPEVTQTPSHQVTQMGQEVILRCVPISNHLYFYWYRQILGQKVEFLVSFYNNEISEKSEIFDDQFSVERPDGSNFTLKIRSTKLEDSAMYFCASSVDSLGEQYFGPGTRLTVT.

The gene calls are TRBV25-1 and TRBJ2-3; 10 bases are shared with TRBD1. V shed 6 bases and J 2 bases; nucleotides not matched to a gene: 5. This CDR3 comprises 15 residues. Germline CDR1 is MGHDK and CDR2 is SYGVNS. CDR3 nucleotide sequence: TGTGCCAGCAGCCCGGGACAGGGGTTCACAGATACGCAGTATTTT. Its protein product is CASSPGQGFTDTQYF.

The chain employs TRBV7-2 and TRBJ2-5, with D uncertain. Germline CDR1 and CDR2: SGHTA and FQGNSA. This CDR3 spans 11 amino acids. V lost 5 bases and J lost 4, with 5 bases in between. The CDR3 DNA is TGTGCCAGCAGCCACGGAGAGACCCAGTACTTC. It specifies CASSHGETQYF.

J is TRBJ2-4 and V is TRBV18, with D perhaps TRBD1 (5 bases). This CDR3 comprises 15 residues. Germline V gene lookup returns CDR1 KGHSH and CDR2 LQKENI. Trimming took off 3 bases at V and 5 bases at J, with 14 bases between the two ends. This CDR3 is CASSPPQGGQNIQYF. CDR3 coding DNA: TGTGCCAGCTCACCCCCTCAGGGTGGCCAAAACATTCAGTACTTC. Drawing the rest from reference TRBV18 and TRBJ2-4, the complete variable domain is NAGVMQNPRHLVRRRGQEARLRCSPMKGHSHVYWYRQLPEEGLKFMVYLQKENIIDESGMPKERFSAEFPKEGPSILRIQQVVRGDSAAYFCASSPPQGGQNIQYFGAGTRLSVL.